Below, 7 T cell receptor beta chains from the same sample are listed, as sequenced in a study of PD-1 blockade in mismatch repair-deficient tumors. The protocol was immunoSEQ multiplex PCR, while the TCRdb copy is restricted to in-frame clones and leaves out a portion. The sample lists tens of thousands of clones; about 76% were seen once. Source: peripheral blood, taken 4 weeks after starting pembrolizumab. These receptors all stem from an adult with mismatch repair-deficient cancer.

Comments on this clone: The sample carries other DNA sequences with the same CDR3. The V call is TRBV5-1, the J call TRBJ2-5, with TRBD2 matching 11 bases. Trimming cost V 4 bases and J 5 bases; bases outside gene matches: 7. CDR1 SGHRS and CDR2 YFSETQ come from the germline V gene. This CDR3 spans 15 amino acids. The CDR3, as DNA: TGCGCCAGCAGCCCTTTAGCGGGAGGGGGCGAGACCCAGTACTTC. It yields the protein CASSPLAGGGETQYF.

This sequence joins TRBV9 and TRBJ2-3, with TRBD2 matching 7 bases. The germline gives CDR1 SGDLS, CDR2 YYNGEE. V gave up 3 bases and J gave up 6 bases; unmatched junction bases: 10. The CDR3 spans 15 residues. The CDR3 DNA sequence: TGTGCCAGCAGCGCCAGCGGGACCCCCTTTGATACGCAGTATTTT. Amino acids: CASSASGTPFDTQYF.

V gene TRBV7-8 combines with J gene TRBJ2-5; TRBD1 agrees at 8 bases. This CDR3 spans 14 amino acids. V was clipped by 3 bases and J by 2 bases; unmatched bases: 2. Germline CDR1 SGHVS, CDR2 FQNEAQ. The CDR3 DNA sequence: TGTGCCAGCAGCTTGTACAGGGGGCAAGAGACCCAGTACTTC. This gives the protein CASSLYRGQETQYF.

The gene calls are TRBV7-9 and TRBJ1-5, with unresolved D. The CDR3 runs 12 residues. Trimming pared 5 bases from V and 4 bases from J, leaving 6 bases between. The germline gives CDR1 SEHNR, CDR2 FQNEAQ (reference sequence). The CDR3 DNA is TGTGCCAGCAGCGTCAGAAATCAGCCCCAGCATTTT. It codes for CASSVRNQPQHF.

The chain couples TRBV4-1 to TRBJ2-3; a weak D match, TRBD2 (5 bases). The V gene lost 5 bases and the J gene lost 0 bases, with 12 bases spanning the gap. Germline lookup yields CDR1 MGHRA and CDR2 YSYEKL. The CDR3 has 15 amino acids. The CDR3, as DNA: TGCGCCAGCAGCGAGGACGGACTGAGCACAGATACGCAGTATTTT. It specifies CASSEDGLSTDTQYF.

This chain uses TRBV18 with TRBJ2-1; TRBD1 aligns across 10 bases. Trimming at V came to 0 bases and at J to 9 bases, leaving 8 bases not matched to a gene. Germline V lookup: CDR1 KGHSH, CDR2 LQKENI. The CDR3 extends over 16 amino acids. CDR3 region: CASSPPTGTGESEQFF. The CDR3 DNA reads TGTGCCAGCTCACCACCGACCGGGACAGGGGAAAGTGAGCAGTTCTTC.

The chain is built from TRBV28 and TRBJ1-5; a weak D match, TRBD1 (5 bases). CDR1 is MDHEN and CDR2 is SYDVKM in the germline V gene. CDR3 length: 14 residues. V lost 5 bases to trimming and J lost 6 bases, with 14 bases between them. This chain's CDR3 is CASSTPQGSQPQHF. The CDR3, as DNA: TGTGCCAGCAGTACCCCCCAGGGCTCTCAGCCCCAGCATTTT.